Listed here is a single T cell receptor (beta chain). There is no known antigen for this receptor. Base-call qualities are not available, and no considerably larger clone is one nucleotide away. The germline V gene (reference sequence) gives CDR1 as MNHEY and CDR2 as SMNVEV. V trim: 3 bases; J trim: 2 bases; unmatched bases: 4. The CDR3 goes from the cysteine to the phenylalanine over 15 residues. Kept here is only the CDR3 DNA, which spans 45 bases and is read in frame from base 1. The cohort consisted of some 730 healthy bone marrow donors. At the time of sampling, every cohort member was nominally healthy, though immune exposures that went unrecorded were likely present. The donor tested CMV seronegative and was one of the 352 seronegative cohort members. A peripheral blood sample was collected from each donor, and TCR beta sequencing was performed on peripheral blood mononuclear cells. The Qiagen DNeasy Blood Extraction Kit was used to extract genomic DNA from the blood cell samples.

The method was the immunoSEQ multiplex PCR assay. For the multiplex PCR, a mixture combining 60 forward primers for TCR Vbeta segments and 13 reverse primers for TCR Jbeta segments was used. A multiplex PCR assay on genomic DNA amplified the CDR3 region of rearranged TCR beta genes. Amplified TCR beta libraries were sequenced as 87-base-pair reads on the Illumina HiSeq System. The authors' analysis ran thus. In a later analysis, 70 million to 95 million unique TCR beta chains were counted across the 666 repertoires, and roughly 11 million of these chains were shared by at least two donors. Raw reads were error-corrected and collapsed into unique sequences by a nearest-neighbor algorithm in which closely related sequences were merged to remove PCR and sequencing errors. Alignment of CDR3 sequences to IMGT reference sequences was used to assign V, D and J gene segments. For a sequence to be retained, at least a six-nucleotide match to both a V gene segment and a J gene segment was required. Rearrangements were classified as productive when the CDR3 lacked stop codons and remained in frame with V and J, and all other rearrangements were classified as non-productive. Following IMGT convention, CDR3 was defined as the stretch from the second conserved V-encoded cysteine up to the conserved J-encoded phenylalanine. Sequences without an unambiguous match to a single V gene segment were excluded from the earlier analysis of about 600 of the donors. In an earlier analysis of 587 of the donors, V segments were called functional above 56.7% productive rearrangements and were called segregating when the between-donor standard deviation exceeded 5%. To diagnose cytomegalovirus status from the catalog of TCR beta chain sequences, a statistical classification framework was built. A later analysis assigned V and J genes by comparing TCR nucleotide sequences with IMGT/GENE-DB human TR gene sequences. Using the TCRdist pipeline, a later analysis assigned CDR3 sequences along with most-parsimonious VDJ recombination scenarios. A later analysis defined each TCR beta chain by its CDR3 amino acid sequence plus V-gene family, and excluded reads lacking a unique V-gene family. A later analysis removed 500 to 600 highly shared, low-generation-probability nucleotide sequences to deal with suspected cross-contamination and a sequencing artifact. In a later analysis, a clonal expansion index for each public chain was calculated from normalized within-repertoire ranks of inferred template counts. In a later analysis, generation probabilities were computed with a VDJ recombination model fitted to out-of-frame rearrangements, and the resulting probabilities were checked against IGoR. Hypergeometric tests were used in a later analysis to score TCR-TCR, TCR-HLA and TCR-CMV co-occurrence, with a repertoire-size bias correction applied to the TCR pairs. False discovery rates were estimated in a later analysis by permuting HLA or CMV assignments 20 times. A later analysis grouped co-occurring TCRs with DBSCAN, adding TCRdist sequence similarity when clustering within HLA-allele-positive subsets. Repertoires with fewer than 30,000 or more than 120,000 public chains, plus five repertoires with anomalous nucleotide sharing, were excluded from co-occurrence clustering. The table comes from immuneACCESS by way of TCRdb, which keeps in-frame sequences with V and J called. Part of the clones is missing from these tables; in studies checked, under half for an unresolved V gene and the rest for unknown reasons. V and J calls and clone size follow that table, whereas D and trimming were derived from the DNA. This sample holds about 140,000 clones; around 77% were observed only once. Together, the top ten hold approximately 0.97% of the sample.

This specimen comes from a study of cytomegalovirus exposure and HLA in healthy donors (dated by TCRdb to the late 2010s). Background on the whole study: According to an earlier analysis of around 600 of the donors, some 170 million T cells yielded over 90 million unique TCR beta sequences and 276 Gb of sequence data. An early release that covered 500 to 800 HLA-typed donors contained 300 to 350 gigabases of sequencing data and about 84 million unique TCR sequences. Of the roughly 400 genotyped donors, over 70% fell in the genetic ancestry cluster associated with self-reported Caucasian donors. The study aimed to test whether signatures of past pathogen exposure could be identified by cataloging public T cell receptors. The study profiled the T cell repertoires of hundreds of subjects by immunosequencing and related them to cytomegalovirus serostatus. A separate validation cohort of roughly 130 different subjects was used in addition to the approximately 640-subject first cohort. High-throughput TCR immunosequencing, statistical association of individual TCRs with disease status, and machine learning were combined to predict cytomegalovirus infection status. In a later analysis, previously published TCR beta repertoires from more than 500 donors were re-analyzed and high-resolution HLA genotyping was added so that TCR occurrence patterns could be studied. The later analysis used no new phenotypic data to find candidate immune exposures, relying instead on TCR beta sequences and their occurrence across donors. To decide whether each TCR beta V gene segment behaved as functional or pseudogenic, an earlier analysis of approximately 600 of the donors relied on high-throughput TCR beta sequencing. Alongside the repertoire data, information on donor age, sex, ethnicity and CMV serostatus was compiled. A later genetic analysis used genome-wide SNP genotypes for about three fifths of the 666 donors, treating that subset as a discovery cohort. Every discovery cohort repertoire had been produced on one sequencing platform. Class I and class II HLA loci were covered by the typing at four-digit resolution. Typing coverage varied by locus: roughly 629-640 donors for A, B, C, DRB1 and DQB1; roughly 520 for DQA1; 606 for DPA1; about 450 for DPB1. A handful of DR-DQ haplotypes were handled as single units for association and clustering because linkage in the cohort was strong. Across around 400 genotyped donors of the cohort, an average of roughly 250,000 unique TCR beta nucleotide sequences per donor were sequenced, and approximately 17% of those sequences were non-productive.

Broader findings and caveats from the paper: Immune exposure information for the cohort was limited to CMV serostatus. Because some donors lacked HLA typing at each locus, the association tests relied only on the typed subset. Because counts were too low, more than 15 rarely observed V segments, including chromosome 9 orphons, were excluded from the earlier analysis of several hundred of the donors. The study listed 164 TCR beta chains as associated with cytomegalovirus. Presence/absence analyses assumed roughly uniform sequencing depth across donors, an assumption that may not hold. The 87-base-pair reads could not distinguish some IMGT-functional V segments, including TRBV6-2 and TRBV6-3, so those segments were excluded. A later genetic analysis reported fewer N-insertions in productive TCRs among donors in an Asian-associated ancestry cluster than the roughly 700-donor mean. Most CMV-associated TCR beta chains appeared to be HLA-restricted in a later analysis, and the HLA associations seemed to be driven largely by CMV exposure. According to a later analysis, parvovirus B19, influenza, CMV and Epstein-Barr virus appeared linked to several top co-occurrence clusters. An association between a missense DCLRE1C variant and V-gene and J-gene trimming of TCR beta chains was found in a later genetic analysis and replicated in an independent cohort. In vitro tests confirmed that three of the cytomegalovirus-associated TCR beta chains recognize cytomegalovirus antigens. A later analysis associated about 18,000 TCR beta sequences with specific HLA alleles at a false discovery rate of 0.05. This cohort had only TCR beta chains sequenced, and the lack of alpha or paired-chain data limited which features could be detected. A further reported finding was that TCR beta sequences accurately predicted the HLA-A and HLA-B alleles for most subjects in the first cohort. In an earlier analysis of approximately 590 of the donors, most TCR beta V segments were observed in productive rearrangements about 87% or about 30% of the time, broadly matching IMGT annotations. In a later analysis, HLA-associated TCR beta chains were found to be more clonally expanded and to have lower generation probabilities than equally common non-associated chains. Strong co-occurrence of HLA alleles, especially DR and DQ, made assigning TCR associations to individual alleles difficult. According to a later analysis, TCR association rates differed among HLA loci, with DRB1 alleles showing the most associated TCRs and HLA-C alleles showing the fewest. In both the original and validation cohorts, the classifier was reported to diagnose cytomegalovirus status with high specificity and sensitivity. While some public TCRs were present in many individuals, most TCR sequences turned up only very rarely across donors. Correlated functional status among segregating V segments might reflect linkage disequilibrium, but an unknown experimental factor could not be ruled out. The sequencing pipeline was judged likely to have produced a cluster of highly shared sequence variants as a technical artifact. According to the authors, the approach could potentially be generalized to other disease states and immunological phenotypes.

The V and J segments used are TRBV27 and TRBJ2-5, with TRBD2 identical over 9 junction bases. The sequenced material came from PBMCs. This sequence originates from a man aged 18 to 29 in good health and CMV-seronegative. CDR3 reads: CASSFGLAGQETQYF. The DNA sequence follows: TGTGCCAGCAGTTTCGGGCTAGCGGGGCAAGAGACCCAGTACTTC.